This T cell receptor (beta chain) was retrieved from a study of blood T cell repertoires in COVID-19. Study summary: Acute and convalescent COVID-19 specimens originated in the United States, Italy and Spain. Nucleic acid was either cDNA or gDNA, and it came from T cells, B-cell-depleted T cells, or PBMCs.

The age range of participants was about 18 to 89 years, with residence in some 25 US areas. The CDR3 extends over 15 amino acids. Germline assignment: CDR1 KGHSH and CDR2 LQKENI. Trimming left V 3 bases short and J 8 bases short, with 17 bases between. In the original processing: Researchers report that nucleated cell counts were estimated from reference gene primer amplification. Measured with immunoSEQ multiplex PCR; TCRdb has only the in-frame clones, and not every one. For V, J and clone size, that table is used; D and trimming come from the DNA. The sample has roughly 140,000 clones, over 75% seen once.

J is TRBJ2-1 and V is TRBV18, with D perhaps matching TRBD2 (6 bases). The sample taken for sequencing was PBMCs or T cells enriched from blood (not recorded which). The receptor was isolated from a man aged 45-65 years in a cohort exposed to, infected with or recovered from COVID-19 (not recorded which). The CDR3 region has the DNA TGTGCCAGCTCACCTCGGAGCGGGCCTACGGATGAGCAGTTCTTC. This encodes CASSPRSGPTDEQFF.